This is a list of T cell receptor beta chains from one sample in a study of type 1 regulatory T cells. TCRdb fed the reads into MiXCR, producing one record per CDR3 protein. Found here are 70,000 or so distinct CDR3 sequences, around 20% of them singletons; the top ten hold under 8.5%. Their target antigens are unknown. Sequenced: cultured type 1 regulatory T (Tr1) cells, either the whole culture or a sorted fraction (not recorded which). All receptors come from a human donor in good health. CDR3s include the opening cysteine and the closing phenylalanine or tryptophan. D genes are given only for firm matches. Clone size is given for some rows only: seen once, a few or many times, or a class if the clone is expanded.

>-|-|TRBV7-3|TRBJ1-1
CASSLNSVTEAFF
TGTGCCAGCAGCTTAAATTCGGTCACTGAAGCTTTCTTT
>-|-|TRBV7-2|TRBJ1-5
CASSLIRGVDQPQHF
TGTGCCAGCAGCTTAATTAGGGGAGTTGATCAGCCCCAGCATTTT
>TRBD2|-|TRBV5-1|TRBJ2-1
CASSWYSGKTGNEQFF
TGCGCCAGCAGCTGGTATAGCGGGAAAACTGGCAATGAGCAGTTCTTC
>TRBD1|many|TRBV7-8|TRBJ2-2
CASRYGTASSTGELFF
TGTGCCAGCAGATATGGGACAGCCAGTTCGACCGGGGAGCTGTTTTTT
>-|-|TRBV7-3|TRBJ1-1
CASSLGPSNTEAFF
TGTGCCAGCAGCTTAGGGCCGTCGAACACTGAAGCTTTCTTT
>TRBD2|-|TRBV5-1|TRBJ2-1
CASNLLAGDNEQSF
TGCGCCAGCAACCTACTAGCGGGAGATAATGAGCAGTCCTTC
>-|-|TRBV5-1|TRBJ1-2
CASSLEQELYGYTF
TGCGCCAGCAGCTTGGAACAGGAGCTCTATGGCTACACCTTC
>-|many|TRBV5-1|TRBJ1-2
CASSLATRGRDGYTF
TGCGCCAGCAGCTTGGCGACAAGGGGAAGAGATGGCTACACCTTC
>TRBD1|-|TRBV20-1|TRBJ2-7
CSARDGRKQGHEQYF
TGCAGTGCTAGAGATGGCCGCAAACAGGGGCACGAGCAGTACTTC
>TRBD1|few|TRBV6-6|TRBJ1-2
CASSPSGGRGYGYTF
TGTGCCAGCAGTCCCTCAGGGGGCCGAGGCTATGGCTACACCTTC
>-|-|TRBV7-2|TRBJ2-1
CASSLGQTNYNEQFF
TGTGCCAGCAGCTTAGGGCAGACTAACTACAATGAGCAGTTCTTC
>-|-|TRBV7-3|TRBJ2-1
CASSSRRSSYNEQFF
TGTGCCAGCAGCTCCCGACGGAGCTCCTACAATGAGCAGTTCTTC
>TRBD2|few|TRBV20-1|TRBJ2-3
CSAEQREGRGDTQYF
TGCAGTGCGGAGCAGCGGGAGGGCCGTGGAGATACGCAGTATTTT
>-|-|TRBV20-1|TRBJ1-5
CSAPWGQVNQPQHF
TGCAGTGCGCCCTGGGGGCAGGTGAATCAGCCCCAGCATTTT
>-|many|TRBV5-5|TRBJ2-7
CASSRDPPSEQYF
TGTGCCAGCAGCCGGGATCCTCCCTCCGAGCAGTACTTC
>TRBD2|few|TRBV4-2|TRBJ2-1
CASSQRGLADNEQFF
TGTGCCAGCAGCCAGAGAGGGCTAGCGGACAATGAGCAGTTCTTC
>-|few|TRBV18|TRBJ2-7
CASSPGSQSYEQYF
TGTGCCAGCTCGCCTGGGAGTCAATCCTACGAGCAGTACTTC
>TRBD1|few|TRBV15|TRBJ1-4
CATSGRGSGGEKLFF
TGTGCCACCAGCGGCAGGGGGAGCGGGGGTGAAAAACTGTTTTTT
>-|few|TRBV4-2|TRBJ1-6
CASSRSARQTNSPLHF
TGTGCCAGCAGCCGCTCAGCGAGGCAGACTAATTCACCCCTCCACTTT
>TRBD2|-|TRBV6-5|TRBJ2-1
CASSYWREGGEQFF
TGTGCCAGCAGTTACTGGCGGGAGGGGGGTGAGCAGTTCTTC
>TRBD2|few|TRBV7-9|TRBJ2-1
CASSLAGSDNEQFF
TGTGCCAGCAGCCTAGCGGGCAGCGACAATGAGCAGTTCTTC
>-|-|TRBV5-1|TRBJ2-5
CASSGGPGSETQYF
TGCGCCAGCAGCGGGGGCCCTGGATCGGAGACCCAGTACTTC
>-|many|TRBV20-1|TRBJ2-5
CSASYGGETQYF
TGCAGTGCTAGTTATGGGGGAGAGACCCAGTACTTC
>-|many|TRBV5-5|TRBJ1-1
CASSRGSNTEAFF
TGTGCCAGCAGCCGTGGGAGTAACACTGAAGCTTTCTTT
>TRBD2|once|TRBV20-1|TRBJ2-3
CSASQREPSQDTQYF
TGCAGTGCCAGCCAGCGGGAGCCCTCCCAAGATACGCAGTATTTT
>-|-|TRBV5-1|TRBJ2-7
CASSPTPSEQYF
TGCGCCAGCAGCCCAACCCCCTCCGAGCAGTACTTC
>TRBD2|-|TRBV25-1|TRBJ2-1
CASSDPSGGGHNEQFF
TGTGCCAGCAGTGACCCGAGCGGGGGAGGCCACAATGAGCAGTTCTTC
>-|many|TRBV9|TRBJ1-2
CASSVTPSEGEGYTF
TGTGCCAGCAGCGTTACCCCCTCGGAAGGGGAGGGCTACACCTTC
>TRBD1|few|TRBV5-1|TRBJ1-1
CASSLMEASGGEAFF
TGCGCCAGCAGCTTGATGGAGGCGTCAGGGGGTGAAGCTTTCTTT
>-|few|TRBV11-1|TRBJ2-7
CASSLSPGVSYEQYF
TGTGCCAGCAGCTTATCTCCGGGGGTCTCCTACGAGCAGTACTTC
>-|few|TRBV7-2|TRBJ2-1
CATSLILGDEQFF
TGTGCCACTTCTCTCATCCTAGGGGATGAGCAGTTCTTC
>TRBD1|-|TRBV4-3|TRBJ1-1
CASAPGTANTEAFF
TGCGCCAGCGCCCCCGGGACAGCGAACACCGAAGCTTTCTTT
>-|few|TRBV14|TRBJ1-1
CASSQVRGGTEAFF
TGTGCCAGCAGCCAAGTGCGAGGGGGCACTGAAGCTTTCTTT
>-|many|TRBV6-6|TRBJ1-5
CASSPSNQPQHF
TGTGCCAGCAGTCCCAGCAATCAGCCCCAGCATTTT
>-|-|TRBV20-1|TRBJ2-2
CSAHAPGRTGELFF
TGCAGTGCCCACGCCCCCGGAAGGACCGGGGAGCTGTTTTTT
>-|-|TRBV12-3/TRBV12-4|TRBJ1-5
CASSFGAGNQPQHF
TGTGCCAGCAGTTTTGGGGCAGGTAATCAGCCCCAGCATTTT
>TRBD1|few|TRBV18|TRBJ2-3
CASSPPSTGSTDTQYF
TGTGCCAGCTCACCCCCCTCGACAGGGAGCACAGATACGCAGTATTTT
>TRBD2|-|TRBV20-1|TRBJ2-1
CSAPGSGRASSYNEQFF
TGCAGTGCCCCCGGTAGCGGGAGGGCAAGCTCCTACAATGAGCAGTTCTTC
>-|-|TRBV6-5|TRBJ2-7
CASGGVVHEQYF
TGTGCCAGCGGGGGAGTAGTCCACGAGCAGTACTTC
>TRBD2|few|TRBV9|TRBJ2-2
CASSVDPLAGGWATGELFF
TGTGCCAGCAGCGTAGACCCACTAGCGGGAGGATGGGCCACCGGGGAGCTGTTTTTT
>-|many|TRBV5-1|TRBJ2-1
CASSPDSTSYNEQFF
TGCGCCAGCAGCCCTGACTCTACCTCCTACAATGAGCAGTTCTTC
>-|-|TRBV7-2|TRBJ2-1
CASSLAQSGVDGEQFF
TGTGCCAGCAGCTTAGCGCAGTCGGGGGTTGACGGGGAGCAGTTCTTC
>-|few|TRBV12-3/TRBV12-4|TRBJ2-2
CASSWDWPRGELFF
TGTGCCAGCAGCTGGGACTGGCCCCGAGGGGAGCTGTTTTTT
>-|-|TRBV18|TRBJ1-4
CASSPIRSNEKLFF
TGTGCCAGCTCACCAATTCGAAGTAACGAAAAACTGTTTTTT
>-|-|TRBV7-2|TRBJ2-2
CASSLSGGTGELFF
TGTGCCAGCAGCTTATCCGGGGGCACCGGGGAGCTGTTTTTT
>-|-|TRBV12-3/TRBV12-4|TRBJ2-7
CASSQDFYSYEQYF
TGTGCCAGCAGTCAAGACTTCTACTCCTACGAGCAGTACTTC
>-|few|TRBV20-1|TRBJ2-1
CSARGEGRNEQFF
TGCAGTGCTAGGGGCGAGGGGCGGAATGAGCAGTTCTTC
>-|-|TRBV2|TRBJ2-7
CASRGAASYEQYF
TGTGCCAGCAGGGGGGCCGCCTCCTACGAGCAGTACTTC
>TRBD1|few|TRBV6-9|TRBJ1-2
CASSYRPDGTGGKGSGYTF
TGTGCCAGCAGTTATCGCCCAGATGGGACAGGGGGAAAAGGGAGTGGCTACACCTTC
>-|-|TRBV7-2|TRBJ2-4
CASSLAGTPQDIQYF
TGTGCCAGCAGCTTAGCCGGGACCCCCCAGGACATTCAGTACTTC
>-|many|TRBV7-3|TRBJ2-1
CASSLGIRADYNEQFF
TGTGCCAGCAGCTTAGGGATACGGGCGGACTACAATGAGCAGTTCTTC
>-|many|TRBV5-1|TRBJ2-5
CASSWDGREETQYF
TGCGCCAGCAGCTGGGACGGACGGGAAGAGACCCAGTACTTC
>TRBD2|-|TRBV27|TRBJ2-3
CASSYSGRATDTQYF
TGTGCCAGCAGTTACAGCGGGAGGGCAACAGATACGCAGTATTTT
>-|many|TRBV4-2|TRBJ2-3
CASSQDRDTQYF
TGTGCCAGCAGCCAAGATCGGGATACGCAGTATTTT
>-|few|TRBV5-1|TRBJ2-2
CASSFLQTTHTGELFF
TGCGCCAGCAGCTTTCTACAGACTACGCACACCGGGGAGCTGTTTTTT
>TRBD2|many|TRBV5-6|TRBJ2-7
CASSFPGLAYEQYF
TGTGCCAGCAGTTTTCCGGGACTAGCCTACGAGCAGTACTTC
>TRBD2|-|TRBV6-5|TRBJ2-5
CASSYSGLAGSAETQYF
TGTGCCAGCAGTTACTCAGGGCTAGCGGGATCAGCAGAGACCCAGTACTTC